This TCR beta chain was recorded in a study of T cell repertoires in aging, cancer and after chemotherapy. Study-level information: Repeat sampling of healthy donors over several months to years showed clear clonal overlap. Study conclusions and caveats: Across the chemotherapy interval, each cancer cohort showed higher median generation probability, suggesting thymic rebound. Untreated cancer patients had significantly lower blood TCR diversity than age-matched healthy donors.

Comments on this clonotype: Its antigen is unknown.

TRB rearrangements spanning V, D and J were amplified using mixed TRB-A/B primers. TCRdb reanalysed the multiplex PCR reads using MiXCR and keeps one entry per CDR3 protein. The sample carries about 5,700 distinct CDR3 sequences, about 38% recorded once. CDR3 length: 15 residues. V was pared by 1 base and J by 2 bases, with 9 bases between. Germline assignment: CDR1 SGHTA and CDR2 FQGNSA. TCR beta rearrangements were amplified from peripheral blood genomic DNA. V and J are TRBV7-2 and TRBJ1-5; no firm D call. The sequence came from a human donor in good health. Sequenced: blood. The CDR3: CASSLGVRGNQPQHF. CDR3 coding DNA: TGTGCCAGCAGCTTAGGGGTACGGGGCAATCAGCCCCAGCATTTT.